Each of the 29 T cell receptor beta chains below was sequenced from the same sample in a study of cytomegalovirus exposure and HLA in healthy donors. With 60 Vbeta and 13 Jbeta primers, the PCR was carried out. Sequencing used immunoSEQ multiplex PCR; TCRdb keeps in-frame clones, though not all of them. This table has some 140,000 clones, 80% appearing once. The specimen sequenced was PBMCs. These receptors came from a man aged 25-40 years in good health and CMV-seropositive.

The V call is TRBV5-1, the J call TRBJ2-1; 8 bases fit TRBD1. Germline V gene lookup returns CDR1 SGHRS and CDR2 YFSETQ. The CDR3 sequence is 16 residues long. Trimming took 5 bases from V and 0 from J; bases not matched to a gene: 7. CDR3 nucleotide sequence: TGCGCCAGCAGTATGAGCAGGGGGCTCTCCTACAATGAGCAGTTCTTC. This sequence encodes CASSMSRGLSYNEQFF. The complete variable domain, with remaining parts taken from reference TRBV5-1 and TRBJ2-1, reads KAGVTQTPRYLIKTRGQQVTLSCSPISGHRSVSWYQQTPGQGLQFLFEYFSETQRNKGNFPGRFSGRQFSNSRSEMNVSTLELGDSALYLCASSMSRGLSYNEQFFGPGTRLTVL.

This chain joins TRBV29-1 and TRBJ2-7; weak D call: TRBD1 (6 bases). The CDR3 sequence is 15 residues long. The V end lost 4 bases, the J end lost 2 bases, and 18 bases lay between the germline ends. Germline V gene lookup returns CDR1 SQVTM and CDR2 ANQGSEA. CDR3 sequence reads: CSVGGAGTPTYEQYF. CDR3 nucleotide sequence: TGCAGCGTTGGTGGGGCCGGGACACCTACCTACGAGCAGTACTTC.

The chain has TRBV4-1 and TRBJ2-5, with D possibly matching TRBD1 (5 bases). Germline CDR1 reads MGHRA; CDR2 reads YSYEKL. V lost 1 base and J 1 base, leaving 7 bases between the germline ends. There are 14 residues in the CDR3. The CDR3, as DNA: TGCGCCAGCAGCCAAGGACAGACCCAAGAGACCCAGTACTTC. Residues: CASSQGQTQETQYF.

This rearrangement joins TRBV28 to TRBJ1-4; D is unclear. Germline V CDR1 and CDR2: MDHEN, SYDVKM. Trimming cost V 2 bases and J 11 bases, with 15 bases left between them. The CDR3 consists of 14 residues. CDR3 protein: CASSLPGQGGKLFF. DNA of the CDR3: TGTGCCAGCAGTTTACCCGGGCAAGGAGGGAAACTGTTTTTT.

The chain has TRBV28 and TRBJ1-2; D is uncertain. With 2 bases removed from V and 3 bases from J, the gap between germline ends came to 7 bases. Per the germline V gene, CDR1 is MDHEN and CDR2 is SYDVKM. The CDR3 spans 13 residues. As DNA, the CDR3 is TGTGCCAGCAGTTTACCCCCAGACTATGGCTACACCTTC. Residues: CASSLPPDYGYTF.

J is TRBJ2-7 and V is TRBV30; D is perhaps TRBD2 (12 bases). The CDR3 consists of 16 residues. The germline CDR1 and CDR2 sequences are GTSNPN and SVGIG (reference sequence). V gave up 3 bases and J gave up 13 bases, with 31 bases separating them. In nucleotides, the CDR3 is TGTGCCTGGAGAGGACAGGGGGCTCCCCCGGGACTAGCGGGCTACTTC. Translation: CAWRGQGAPPGLAGYF.

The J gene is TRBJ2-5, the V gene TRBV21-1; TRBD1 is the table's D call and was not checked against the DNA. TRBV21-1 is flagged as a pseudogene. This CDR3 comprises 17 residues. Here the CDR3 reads CASSIPHPGPGQETQYF. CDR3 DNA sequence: TGTGCCAGCAGCATCCCACACCCAGGCCCCGGCCAAGAGACCCAGTACTTC.

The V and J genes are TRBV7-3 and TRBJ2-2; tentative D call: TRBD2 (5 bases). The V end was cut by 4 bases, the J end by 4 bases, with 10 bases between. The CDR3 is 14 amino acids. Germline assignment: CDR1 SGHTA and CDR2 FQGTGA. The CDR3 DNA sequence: TGTGCCAGCAGCTCGGGGAGTGTCACCGGGGAGCTGTTTTTT. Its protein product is CASSSGSVTGELFF.

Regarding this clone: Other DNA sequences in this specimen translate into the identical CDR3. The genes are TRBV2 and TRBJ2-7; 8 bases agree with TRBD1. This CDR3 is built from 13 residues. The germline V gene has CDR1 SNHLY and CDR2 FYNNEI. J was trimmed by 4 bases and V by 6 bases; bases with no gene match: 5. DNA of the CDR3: TGTGCCAGCAGCGGACAGGGTTTGTACGAGCAGTACTTC. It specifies CASSGQGLYEQYF.

As DNA, the CDR3 is TGTGCCAGCAGCTTGAATTTGCAGGGGATCGGAGAGACCCAGTACTTC. Translation: CASSLNLQGIGETQYF. The rearrangement uses TRBV5-6 and TRBJ2-5, with D possibly matching TRBD1 (6 bases). Per germline, CDR1 SGHDT and CDR2 YYEEEE. The CDR3 extends over 16 amino acids. V lost 1 base and J 4 bases, leaving 17 bases between the germline ends.

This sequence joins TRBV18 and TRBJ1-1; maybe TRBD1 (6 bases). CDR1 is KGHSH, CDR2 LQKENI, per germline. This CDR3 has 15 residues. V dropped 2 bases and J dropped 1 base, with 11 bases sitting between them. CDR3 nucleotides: TGTGCCAGCTCACCATCGGACAGCACGAACACTGAAGCTTTCTTT. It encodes CASSPSDSTNTEAFF.

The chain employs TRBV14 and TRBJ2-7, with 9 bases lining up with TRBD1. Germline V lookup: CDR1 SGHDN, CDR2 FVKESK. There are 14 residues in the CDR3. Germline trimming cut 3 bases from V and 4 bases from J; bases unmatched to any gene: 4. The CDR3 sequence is CASSHWDRDYEQYF. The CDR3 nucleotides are TGTGCCAGCAGCCACTGGGACAGGGATTACGAGCAGTACTTC. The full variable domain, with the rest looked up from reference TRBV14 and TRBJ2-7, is EAGVTQFPSHSVIEKGQTVTLRCDPISGHDNLYWYRRVMGKEIKFLLHFVKESKQDESGMPNNRFLAERTGGTYSTLKVQPAELEDSGVYFCASSHWDRDYEQYFGPGTRLTVT.

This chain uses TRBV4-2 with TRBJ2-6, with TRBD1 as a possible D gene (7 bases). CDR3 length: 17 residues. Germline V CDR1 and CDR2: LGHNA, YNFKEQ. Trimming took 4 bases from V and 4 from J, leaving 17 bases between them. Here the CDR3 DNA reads TGTGCCAGCAGCCCGACAGGGAGGTTGTCCGGGGCCAACGTCCTGACTTTC. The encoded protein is CASSPTGRLSGANVLTF.

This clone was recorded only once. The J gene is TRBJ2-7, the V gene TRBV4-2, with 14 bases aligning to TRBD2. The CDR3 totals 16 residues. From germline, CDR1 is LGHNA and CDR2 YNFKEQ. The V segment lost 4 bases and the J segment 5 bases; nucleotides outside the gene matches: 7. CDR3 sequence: CASSPGTSGSSDEQYF. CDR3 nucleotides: TGTGCCAGCAGCCCTGGGACTAGCGGGAGCAGCGACGAGCAGTACTTC.

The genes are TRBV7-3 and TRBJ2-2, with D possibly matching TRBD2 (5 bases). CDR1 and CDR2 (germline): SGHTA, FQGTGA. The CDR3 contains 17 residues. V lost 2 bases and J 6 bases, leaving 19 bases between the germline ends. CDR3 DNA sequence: TGTGCCAGCAGCTTAGATTTTACGCGGACTCGAGCCGGGGAGCTGTTTTTT. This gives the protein CASSLDFTRTRAGELFF.

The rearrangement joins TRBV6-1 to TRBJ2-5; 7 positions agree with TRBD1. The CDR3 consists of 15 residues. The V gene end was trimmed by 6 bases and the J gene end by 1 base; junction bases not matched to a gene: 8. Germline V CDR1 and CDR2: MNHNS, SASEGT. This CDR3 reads CASRNSGTAQETQYF. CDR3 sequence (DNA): TGTGCCAGCAGAAATTCCGGGACAGCCCAAGAGACCCAGTACTTC.

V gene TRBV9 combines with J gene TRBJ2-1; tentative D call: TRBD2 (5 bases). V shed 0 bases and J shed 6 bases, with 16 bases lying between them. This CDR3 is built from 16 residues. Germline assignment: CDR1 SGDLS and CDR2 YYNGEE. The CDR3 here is CASSVAEGDLFNEQFF. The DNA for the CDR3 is TGTGCCAGCAGCGTAGCTGAGGGAGATCTCTTCAATGAGCAGTTCTTC.

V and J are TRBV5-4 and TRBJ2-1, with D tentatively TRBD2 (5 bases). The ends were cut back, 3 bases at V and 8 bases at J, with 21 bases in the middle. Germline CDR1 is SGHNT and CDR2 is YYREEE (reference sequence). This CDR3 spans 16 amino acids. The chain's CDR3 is CASSWERKSTDDEQFF. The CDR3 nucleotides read TGTGCCAGCAGCTGGGAGAGGAAATCAACAGACGATGAGCAGTTCTTC.

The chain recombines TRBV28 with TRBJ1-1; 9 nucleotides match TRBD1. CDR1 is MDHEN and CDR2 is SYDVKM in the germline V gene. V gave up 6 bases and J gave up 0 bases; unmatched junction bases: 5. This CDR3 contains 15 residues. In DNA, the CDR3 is TGTGCCAGCAGCCCACAGGGGGCGCTGAACACTGAAGCTTTCTTT. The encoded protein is CASSPQGALNTEAFF.

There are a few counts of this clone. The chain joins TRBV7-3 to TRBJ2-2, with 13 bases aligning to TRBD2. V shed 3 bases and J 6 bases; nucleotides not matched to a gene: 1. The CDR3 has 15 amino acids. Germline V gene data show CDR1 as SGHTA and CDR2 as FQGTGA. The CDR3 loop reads CASSFGTSGAGELFF. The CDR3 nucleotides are TGTGCCAGCAGCTTCGGGACTAGCGGGGCCGGGGAGCTGTTTTTT.

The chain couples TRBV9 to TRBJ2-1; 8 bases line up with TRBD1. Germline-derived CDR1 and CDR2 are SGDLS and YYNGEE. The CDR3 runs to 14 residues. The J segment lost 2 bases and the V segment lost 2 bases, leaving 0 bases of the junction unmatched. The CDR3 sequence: CASSVTGAYNEQFF. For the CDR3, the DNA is TGTGCCAGCAGCGTGACAGGGGCCTACAATGAGCAGTTCTTC.

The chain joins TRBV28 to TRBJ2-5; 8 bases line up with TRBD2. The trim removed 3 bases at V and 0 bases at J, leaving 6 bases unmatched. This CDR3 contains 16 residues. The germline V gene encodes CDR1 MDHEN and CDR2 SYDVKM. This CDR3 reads CASSFGTRGHQETQYF. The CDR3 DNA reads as TGTGCCAGCAGTTTTGGGACTAGGGGCCACCAAGAGACCCAGTACTTC.

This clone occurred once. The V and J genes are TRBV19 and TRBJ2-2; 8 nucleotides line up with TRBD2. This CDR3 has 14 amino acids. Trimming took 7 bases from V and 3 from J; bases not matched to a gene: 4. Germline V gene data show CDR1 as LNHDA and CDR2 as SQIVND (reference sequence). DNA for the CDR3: TGTGCCAGTACCTCGGGAGGGCACACCGGGGAGCTGTTTTTT. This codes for CASTSGGHTGELFF.

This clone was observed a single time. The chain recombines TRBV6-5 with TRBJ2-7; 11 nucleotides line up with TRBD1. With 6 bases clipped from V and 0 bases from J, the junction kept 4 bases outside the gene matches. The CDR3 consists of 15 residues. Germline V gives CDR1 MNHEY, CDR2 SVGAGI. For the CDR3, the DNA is TGTGCCAGCAGCGAGGGACAGGGGGACTCCTACGAGCAGTACTTC. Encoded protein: CASSEGQGDSYEQYF.

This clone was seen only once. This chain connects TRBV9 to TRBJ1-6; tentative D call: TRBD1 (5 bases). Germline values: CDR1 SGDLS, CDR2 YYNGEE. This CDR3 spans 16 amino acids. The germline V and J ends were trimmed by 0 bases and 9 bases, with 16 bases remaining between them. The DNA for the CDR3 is TGTGCCAGCAGCGTAGGAGAAGGACATAAAGCTTCACCCCTCCACTTT. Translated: CASSVGEGHKASPLHF.

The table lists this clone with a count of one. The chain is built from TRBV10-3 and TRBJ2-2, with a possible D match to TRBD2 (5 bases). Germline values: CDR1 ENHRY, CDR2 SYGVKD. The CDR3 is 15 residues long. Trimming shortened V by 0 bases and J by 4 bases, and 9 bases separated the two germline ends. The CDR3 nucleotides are TGTGCCATCAGTGAGTCCTCTGCGGGCACCGGGGAGCTGTTTTTT. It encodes CAISESSAGTGELFF.

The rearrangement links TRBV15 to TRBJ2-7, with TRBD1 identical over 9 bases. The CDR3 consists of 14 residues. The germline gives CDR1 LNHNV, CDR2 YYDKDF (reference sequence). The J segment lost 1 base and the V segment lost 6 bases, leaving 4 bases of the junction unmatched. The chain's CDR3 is CATRTDRGSYEQYF. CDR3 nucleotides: TGTGCCACCAGGACAGACAGGGGGTCCTACGAGCAGTACTTC.

CDR3 sequence reads: CASSYREVGTQYF. The CDR3 nucleotides are TGTGCCAGCAGTTACCGGGAGGTTGGGACCCAGTACTTC. The rearrangement uses TRBV6-6 and TRBJ2-5; 7 bases are shared with TRBD2. The length of the CDR3 is 13 residues. The V segment lost 2 bases and the J segment 7 bases; nucleotides outside the gene matches: 4. Germline V gives CDR1 MNHNY, CDR2 SVGAGI (reference sequence).

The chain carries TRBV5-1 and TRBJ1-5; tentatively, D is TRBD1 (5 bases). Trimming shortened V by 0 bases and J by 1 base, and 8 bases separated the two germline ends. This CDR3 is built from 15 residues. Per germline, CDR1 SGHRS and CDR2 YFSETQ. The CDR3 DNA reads TGCGCCAGCAGCTTGGGGCAGGGAAGCAATCAGCCCCAGCATTTT. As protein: CASSLGQGSNQPQHF.